Following are 2 T cell receptor beta chains from one sample sequenced in a study of human T cells and chemical hapten exposure. The time point: pre-sensitization, week 0. Treatment: therapeutic diphenylcyclopropenone sensitization with weekly scalp DPC. Each CDR3 protein is one row after TCRdb ran MiXCR on the RACE reads. The top ten hold less than 3% of the sample, which has some 200,000 distinct CDR3 sequences, approximately 31% seen once. This specimen consisted of whole blood, obtained in connection with sensitization to the hapten diphenylcyclopropenone (DPC). The receptors were sampled from a woman in her 30s with alopecia areata. Some clones in this sample may be carry-over from other donors' samples.

This chain joins TRBV20-1 and TRBJ2-6, with a tentative D call TRBD2 (6 bases). The CDR3 has 14 residues. CDR1 is DFQATT and CDR2 is SNEGSKA in the germline V gene (reference sequence). V was shortened by 1 base and J by 4 bases, with 8 bases between the two germline ends. The CDR3 region is CSARGEAGANVLTF. CDR3 in DNA: TGCAGTGCTAGAGGGGAGGCCGGGGCCAACGTCCTGACTTTC.

This chain connects TRBV20-1 to TRBJ1-6; possible D gene TRBD1, 6 bases. The CDR3 is 13 amino acids. Germline V gene lookup returns CDR1 DFQATT and CDR2 SNEGSKA (reference sequence). V gave up 3 bases and J gave up 8 bases, with 11 bases separating them. The chain's CDR3 is CSASGGGYSPLHF. In DNA, the CDR3 is TGCAGTGCTAGTGGCGGGGGCTATTCACCCCTCCACTTT.